The 22 T cell receptor beta chains in this list originate from one sample, sequenced in a study of identical twins. TCRdb recomputed calls from the 5' RACE reads with MiXCR, one row per CDR3 protein. Among roughly 490,000 distinct CDR3 sequences listed, around 15% were seen once. These sequences were also reported in another study, on yellow fever vaccine responses in identical twins.

The source material was CD4+ T cells sorted from blood. Receptors originate from a woman between 18 and 30 years old in good health.

V gene TRBV9 combines with J gene TRBJ2-7; the D gene is possibly TRBD1 (6 bases). Germline V CDR1 and CDR2: SGDLS, YYNGEE. The CDR3 length is 13 residues. V was shortened by 0 bases and J by 7 bases, with 11 bases between the two germline ends. The CDR3 protein is CASSVVTGWEQYF. CDR3 nucleotides: TGTGCCAGCAGCGTAGTCACAGGGTGGGAGCAGTACTTC.

This clonotype was picked up many times. The V gene is TRBV28, the J gene TRBJ2-7; 9 nucleotides line up with TRBD1. In germline, CDR1 is MDHEN, CDR2 SYDVKM. The CDR3 is 15 residues long. V was clipped by 6 bases and J by 5 bases; unmatched bases: 11. The CDR3 nucleotides are TGTGCCAGCAGAAGTTCGGGGACAGGGTGGCACGAGCAGTACTTC. The encoded protein is CASRSSGTGWHEQYF.

This clonotype was counted a few times. The J gene is TRBJ2-1, the V gene TRBV5-6; D is possibly TRBD1 (5 bases). Germline V gene sequence: CDR1 SGHDT, CDR2 YYEEEE. The CDR3 is 15 amino acids. V was cut by 7 bases and J by 0 bases, with 14 bases left in between. The CDR3 coding sequence is TGTGCCAGCCTCTCGACAGTGATCTCCTACAATGAGCAGTTCTTC. Translation: CASLSTVISYNEQFF.

This clonotype was picked up a small number of times. The J gene is TRBJ2-2, the V gene TRBV12-5; possible D gene TRBD1, 5 bases. The V gene's germline CDR1 is LGHNT and CDR2 FRNRAP. The CDR3 consists of 16 residues. Trimming removed 2 bases from V and 5 bases from J, with 15 bases in between. CDR3 sequence: CASGLLSAGNTGELFF. The CDR3 nucleotides are TGTGCTAGTGGTTTGTTATCGGCAGGGAATACCGGGGAGCTGTTTTTT.

This clonotype was observed many times. The chain joins TRBV6-2 or TRBV6-3 to TRBJ2-7, with TRBD2 as a possible D gene (6 bases). V dropped 8 bases and J dropped 1 base, with 15 bases sitting between them. Germline values: CDR1 MNHEY, CDR2 SVGEGT. The CDR3 has 14 amino acids. In nucleotides, the CDR3 is TGTGCCAGCTCCAAGGGGACTCCTTCCTACGAGCAGTACTTC. Its protein is CASSKGTPSYEQYF.

Many counts were recorded for this clonotype. V is TRBV20-1 and J is TRBJ2-5, with a weak D call TRBD2 (6 bases). The CDR3 is 16 residues long. The germline V and J ends were trimmed by 7 bases and 6 bases, with 27 bases remaining between them. Germline-derived CDR1 and CDR2 are DFQATT and SNEGSKA (reference sequence). CDR3 residues: CSVGRLAGLIRKTQYF. CDR3 sequence (DNA): TGCAGTGTAGGGAGGCTGGCAGGGCTAATTCGCAAGACCCAGTACTTC.

This clonotype has just a few counts. The chain links TRBV6-2 or TRBV6-3 to TRBJ2-7, with D perhaps matching TRBD2 (6 bases). Trimming removed 8 bases from V and 5 bases from J, with 16 bases in between. The length of the CDR3 is 13 residues. Germline V lookup: CDR1 MNHEY, CDR2 SVGEGT. The CDR3 nucleotides are TGTGCCAGCGGGCCGGGGGTTCGGCACGAGCAGTACTTC. Translating it yields CASGPGVRHEQYF.

This clonotype was observed at least ten times. J is TRBJ2-7 and V is TRBV5-1; a possible D gene is TRBD2 (6 bases). The V end lost 5 bases, the J end lost 6 bases, and 15 bases lay between the germline ends. CDR3 size: 13 residues. CDR1 and CDR2 (germline): SGHRS, YFSETQ. CDR3 nucleotide sequence: TGCGCCAGCAGACCCGGGACTGGATCCGAGCAGTACTTC. This gives the protein CASRPGTGSEQYF. Variable domain in full (rest from reference TRBV5-1 and TRBJ2-7): KAGVTQTPRYLIKTRGQQVTLSCSPISGHRSVSWYQQTPGQGLQFLFEYFSETQRNKGNFPGRFSGRQFSNSRSEMNVSTLELGDSALYLCASRPGTGSEQYFGPGTRLTVT.

This clonotype was seen a few times. The CDR3 nucleotides are TGCGCCAGCCGGCTAGCGGTTGGCACAGATACGCAGTATTTT. Amino acid sequence: CASRLAVGTDTQYF. V is TRBV5-1 and J is TRBJ2-3; 7 nucleotides line up with TRBD2. The CDR3 has 14 residues. Trimming removed 7 bases from V and 1 base from J; junction bases left unmatched: 6. In germline, CDR1 is SGHRS, CDR2 YFSETQ.

This clonotype was counted ten times or more. The chain is built from TRBV12-3 or TRBV12-4 and TRBJ1-1, with D possibly matching TRBD1 (5 bases). Trimming stripped 3 bases from V and 3 bases from J, with 11 bases between. The CDR3 loop spans 14 amino acids. CDR3 region: CASSFAGAYTEAFF. The CDR3 DNA reads as TGTGCCAGCAGTTTCGCCGGGGCCTACACTGAAGCTTTCTTT.

This clonotype appeared a few times. This chain joins TRBV7-2 and TRBJ2-7; 11 nucleotides line up with TRBD2. CDR3 size: 17 residues. Trimming removed 3 bases from V and 1 base from J; junction bases left unmatched: 8. CDR1 is SGHTA, CDR2 FQGNSA, per germline. CDR3 amino acids: CASSFASGRRGSYEQYF. CDR3 nucleotide sequence: TGTGCCAGCAGCTTTGCTAGCGGGAGGAGAGGATCCTACGAGCAGTACTTC.

This clonotype came up a few times. The chain links TRBV11-2 to TRBJ2-1; weak D call: TRBD1 (5 bases). The CDR3 consists of 15 residues. Germline V lookup: CDR1 SGHAT, CDR2 FQNNGV. V gave up 5 bases and J gave up 9 bases, with 20 bases separating them. The DNA of the CDR3 is TGTGCCAGCAGCATTACAGTGCCAGGGCCCGGTGAGCAGTTCTTC. Its translation is CASSITVPGPGEQFF.

The CDR3 reads CASSKVPGAGWIPPTDTQYF. The CDR3 nucleotides are TGTGCCAGCAGCAAAGTGCCAGGGGCAGGGTGGATTCCTCCCACAGATACGCAGTATTTT. V is TRBV21-1 and J is TRBJ2-3; the D call of TRBD1 is as the table states it, not checked on the DNA. TRBV21-1 is described as a pseudogene. CDR3 length equals 20 residues.

This clonotype was picked up many times. The rearrangement links TRBV7-9 to TRBJ2-3; unclear D gene. CDR3 length equals 13 residues. Germline V gene lookup returns CDR1 SEHNR and CDR2 FQNEAQ (reference sequence). Deletions cut 2 bases from V and 7 bases from J, with 10 bases between. The CDR3 reads CASSLTDPNTQYF. As DNA, the CDR3 is TGTGCCAGCAGCTTAACGGACCCTAATACGCAGTATTTT.

This clonotype was observed a few times. J is TRBJ1-3 and V is TRBV4-3; D is unclear. Between the trimmed V and J ends, which lost 0 bases and 6 bases, there was a span of 9 bases. CDR3 length equals 14 residues. Germline values: CDR1 LGHNA, CDR2 YSLEER. The CDR3 is CASSQDQNVNTIYF. The CDR3 nucleotides are TGCGCCAGCAGCCAAGACCAGAACGTAAACACCATATATTTT.

This clonotype was detected once. The chain uses TRBV20-1 and TRBJ2-1; D is unresolved. This CDR3 is 11 amino acids long. V was shortened by 7 bases and J by 7 bases, with 11 bases between the two germline ends. The germline V gene encodes CDR1 DFQATT and CDR2 SNEGSKA (reference sequence). CDR3 nucleotides: TGCAGTGTCGCCGTCGGAAATGAGCAGTTCTTC. Protein product: CSVAVGNEQFF.

In its sample, this clonotype was seen a few times. This chain connects TRBV12-3 or TRBV12-4 to TRBJ2-1; D ambiguous. The CDR3 totals 14 residues. V was clipped by 0 bases and J by 5 bases, with 8 bases between them. Written as DNA, the CDR3 is TGTGCCAGCAGTTTAGCGCCGCTTCACAATGAGCAGTTCTTC. Translation gives CASSLAPLHNEQFF.

The rearrangement links TRBV19 to TRBJ2-2; possibly TRBD2 for D (6 bases). The ends were cut back, 7 bases at V and 6 bases at J, with 15 bases in the middle. CDR1 and CDR2 (germline): LNHDA, SQIVND (reference sequence). The length of the CDR3 is 14 residues. This chain's CDR3 is CASTPRERSGELFF. CDR3 bases: TGTGCCAGTACCCCTCGGGAGCGGTCCGGGGAGCTGTTTTTT.

This clonotype was detected only a few times. V is TRBV3-1 and J is TRBJ2-1; 11 bases map to TRBD2. This CDR3 has 15 amino acids. The V gene's germline CDR1 is LGHDT and CDR2 YNNKEL (reference sequence). J lost 6 bases, V lost 4 bases, and 5 bases had no gene match. The CDR3 DNA follows: TGTGCCAGCAGCCCGTCCGGGACTAGCGGCAATGAGCAGTTCTTC. Translating it yields CASSPSGTSGNEQFF.

This clonotype has at least ten counts. The chain combines TRBV29-1 with TRBJ2-1, with TRBD1 as a possible D gene (5 bases). The CDR3 is 13 amino acids. Germline V gene data show CDR1 as SQVTM and CDR2 as ANQGSEA. Trimming removed 6 bases at V and 0 bases at J, with 9 bases between. CDR3 coding DNA: TGCAGCGTCGACAGCGTCTCCTACAATGAGCAGTTCTTC. It codes for CSVDSVSYNEQFF.

The CDR3 nucleotides are TGTGCCAGCAGCCCAGGGACAGTGGGTAGTGAGAAACTGTTTTTT. This gives the protein CASSPGTVGSEKLFF. The V call is TRBV7-2, the J call TRBJ1-4; TRBD1 agrees at 7 bases. The V gene's germline CDR1 is SGHTA and CDR2 FQGNSA. V lost 5 bases to trimming and J lost 11 bases; unmatched junction nucleotides: 14. The CDR3 contains 15 residues.

This clonotype has at least ten counts. V usage is TRBV15 and J usage is TRBJ2-1, with D hard to call. V dropped 0 bases and J dropped 9 bases, with 6 bases sitting between them. From germline, CDR1 is LNHNV and CDR2 YYDKDF (reference sequence). The CDR3 contains 12 residues. CDR3 in amino acids: CATSREVGEQFF. The CDR3 nucleotides are TGTGCCACCAGCAGAGAAGTGGGTGAGCAGTTCTTC.